Detailed here is one TCR beta chain. The data are from a study of blood T cell repertoires in COVID-19. V lost 10 bases to trimming and J lost 1 base, with 16 bases between them. This CDR3 contains 14 residues. Looked up from germline, CDR1 is MDHEN and CDR2 is SYDVKM. How the authors handled the data: From reference gene primer amplification, estimates of nucleated cell counts were derived. The repertoire was sequenced with immunoSEQ multiplex PCR; TCRdb's copy has only in-frame clones and lacks some. V, J and clone size were drawn from that table, and D and trimming were deduced from the DNA. The sample carries approximately 200,000 clones, about 80% recorded once.

The chain has TRBV28 and TRBJ1-1; D is undetermined. Material for sequencing was peripheral blood. The origin of this receptor is a human donor with acute or convalescent COVID-19. The donor label of this sample is uncertain. The CDR3: CATQYPSGNTEAFF. The CDR3 DNA is TGTGCCACCCAATACCCCTCAGGGAACACTGAAGCTTTCTTT.